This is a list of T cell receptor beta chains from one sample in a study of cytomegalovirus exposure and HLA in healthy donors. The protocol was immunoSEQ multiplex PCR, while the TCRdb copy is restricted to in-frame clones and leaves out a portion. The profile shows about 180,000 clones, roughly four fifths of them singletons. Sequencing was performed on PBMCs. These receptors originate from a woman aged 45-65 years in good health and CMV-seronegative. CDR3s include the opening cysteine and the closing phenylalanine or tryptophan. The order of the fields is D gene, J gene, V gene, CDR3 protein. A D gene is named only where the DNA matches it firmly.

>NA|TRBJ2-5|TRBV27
CASSPVTLGALKTQYF
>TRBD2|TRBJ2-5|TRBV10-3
CAISDAGGETQYF
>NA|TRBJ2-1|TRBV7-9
CASSHDKVSSEQFF
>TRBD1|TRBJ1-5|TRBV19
CASRDRGGVSNQPQHF
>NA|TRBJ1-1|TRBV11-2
CASSSNPGTRDTEAFF
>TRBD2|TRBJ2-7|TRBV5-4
CASSWGAGSSYEQYF
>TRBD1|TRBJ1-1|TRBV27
CASSLSTGAFTEAFF
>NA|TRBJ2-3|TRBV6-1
CASSGGEGTDTQYF
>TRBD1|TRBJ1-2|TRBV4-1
CASSQIYPGQGNYGYTF
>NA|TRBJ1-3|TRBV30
CAWTSRGARGGSGNTIYF
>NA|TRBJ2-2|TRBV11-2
CASSLGHANTGELFF
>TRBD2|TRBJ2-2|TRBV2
CASTMGLANTGELFF
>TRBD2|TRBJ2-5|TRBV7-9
CASSPGTSGSQETQYF
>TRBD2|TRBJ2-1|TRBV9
CASSGGLGAGGENEQFF
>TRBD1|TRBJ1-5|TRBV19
CASSDRVNQPQHF
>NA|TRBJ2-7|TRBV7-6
CASSLVGTFLGEQYF
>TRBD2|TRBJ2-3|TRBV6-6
CASSYSGSGSDTQYF